This T cell receptor beta chain is from a study of STAT3 mutations in large granular lymphocyte leukemia. Looking at the study overall: Among longitudinally sequenced T-LGLL patients, roughly half had canonical activating STAT3 mutations detected.

With 8 bases removed from V and 1 base from J, the gap between germline ends came to 11 bases. Germline assignment: CDR1 ENHRY and CDR2 SYGVKD. CDR3 size: 13 residues. Only one count was recorded for this clone. Its antigen is as yet unknown. Overall study findings and caveats: At least one immunodominant TCR beta clonotype appeared in every T-cell large granular lymphocyte leukemia patient. After therapy, about 30% of the 18 patients switched clonotypes, all new clones STAT3 wild type. In several patients, dominant TCR clone burden exceeded STAT3 mutant burden, suggesting STAT3 mutation arose secondarily.

TCRbeta libraries averaged around 39,000 productive templates per sample. Profiled with immunoSEQ multiplex PCR; TCRdb holds only in-frame clones, not every one. The sample consists of around 5,000 clones, roughly 86% of them appearing once. The chain has TRBV10-3 and TRBJ1-1; tentative D call: TRBD1 (5 bases). Sequences were obtained from PBMCs. The sequence came from a human donor with T large granular lymphocyte leukemia. Some clones in this sample may be carry-over from other donors' samples. CDR3 in amino acids: CAIGVRENTEAFF. CDR3 bases: TGTGCCATCGGAGTCAGGGAGAACACTGAAGCTTTCTTT.